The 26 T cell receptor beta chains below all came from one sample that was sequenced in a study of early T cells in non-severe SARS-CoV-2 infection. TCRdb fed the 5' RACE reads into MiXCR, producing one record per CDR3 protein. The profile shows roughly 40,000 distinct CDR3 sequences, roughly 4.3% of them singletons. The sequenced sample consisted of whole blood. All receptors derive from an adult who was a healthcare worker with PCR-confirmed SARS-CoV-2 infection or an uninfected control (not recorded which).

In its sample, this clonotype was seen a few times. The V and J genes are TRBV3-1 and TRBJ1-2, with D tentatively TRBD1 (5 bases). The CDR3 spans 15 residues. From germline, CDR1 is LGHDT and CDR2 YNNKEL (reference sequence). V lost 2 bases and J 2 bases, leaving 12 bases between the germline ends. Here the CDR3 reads CASSQRKSGNYGYTF. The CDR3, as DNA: TGTGCCAGCAGCCAACGGAAGTCAGGGAACTATGGCTACACCTTC.

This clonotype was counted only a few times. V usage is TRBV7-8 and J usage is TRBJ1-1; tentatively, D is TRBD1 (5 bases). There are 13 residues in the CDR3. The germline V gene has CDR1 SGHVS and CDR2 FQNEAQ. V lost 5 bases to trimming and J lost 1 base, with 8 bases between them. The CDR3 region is CASSTDRNTEAFF. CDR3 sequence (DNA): TGTGCCAGCAGCACAGACAGGAACACTGAAGCTTTCTTT.

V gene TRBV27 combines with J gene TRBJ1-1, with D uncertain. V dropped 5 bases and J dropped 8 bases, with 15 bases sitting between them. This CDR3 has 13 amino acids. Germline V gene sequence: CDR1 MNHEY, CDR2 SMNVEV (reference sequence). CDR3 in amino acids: CASSPQLHPEAFF. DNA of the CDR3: TGTGCCAGCAGTCCGCAACTACACCCCGAAGCTTTCTTT.

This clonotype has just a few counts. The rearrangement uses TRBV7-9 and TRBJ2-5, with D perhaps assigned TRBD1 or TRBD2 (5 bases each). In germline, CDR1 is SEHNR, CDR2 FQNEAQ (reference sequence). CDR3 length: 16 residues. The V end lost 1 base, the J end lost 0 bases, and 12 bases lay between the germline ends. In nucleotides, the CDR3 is TGTGCCAGCAGCTTAGGAGGGGCACGGTACCAAGAGACCCAGTACTTC. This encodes CASSLGGARYQETQYF.

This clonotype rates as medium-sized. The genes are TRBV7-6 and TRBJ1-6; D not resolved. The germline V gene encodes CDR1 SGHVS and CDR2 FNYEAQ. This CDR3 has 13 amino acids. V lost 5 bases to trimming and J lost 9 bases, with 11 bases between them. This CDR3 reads CASSTTPGSPLHF. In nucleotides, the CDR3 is TGTGCCAGCAGCACCACTCCTGGTTCACCCCTCCACTTT.

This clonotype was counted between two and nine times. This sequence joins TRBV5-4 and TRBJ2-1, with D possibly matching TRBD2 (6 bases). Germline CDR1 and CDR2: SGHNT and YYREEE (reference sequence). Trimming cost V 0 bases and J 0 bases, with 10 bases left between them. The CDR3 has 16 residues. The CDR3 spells CASSLAAGSSYNEQFF. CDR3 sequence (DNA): TGTGCCAGCAGCTTGGCGGCGGGGAGCTCCTACAATGAGCAGTTCTTC.

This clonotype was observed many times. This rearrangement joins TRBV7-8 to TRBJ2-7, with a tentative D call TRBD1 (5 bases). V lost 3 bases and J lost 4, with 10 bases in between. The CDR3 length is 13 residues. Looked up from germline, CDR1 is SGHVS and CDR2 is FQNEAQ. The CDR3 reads CASSLDTLYEQYF. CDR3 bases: TGTGCCAGCAGCTTGGACACTTTATACGAGCAGTACTTC.

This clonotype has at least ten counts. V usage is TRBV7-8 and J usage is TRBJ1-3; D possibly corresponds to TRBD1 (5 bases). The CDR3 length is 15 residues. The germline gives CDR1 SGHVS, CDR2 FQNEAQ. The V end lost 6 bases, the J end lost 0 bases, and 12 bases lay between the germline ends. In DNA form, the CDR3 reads TGTGCCAGCAGGCCCCCGGGGGGCTCTGGAAACACCATATATTTT. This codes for CASRPPGGSGNTIYF.

The CDR3 nucleotides read TGCAGTGCTAGACCTCGACAGGGTGATAACTATGGCTACACCTTC. As protein: CSARPRQGDNYGYTF. The chain is built from TRBV20-1 and TRBJ1-2; 7 positions match TRBD1. The CDR3 totals 15 residues. Trimming took 2 bases from V and 1 from J; bases not matched to a gene: 7. Looked up from germline, CDR1 is DFQATT and CDR2 is SNEGSKA (reference sequence).

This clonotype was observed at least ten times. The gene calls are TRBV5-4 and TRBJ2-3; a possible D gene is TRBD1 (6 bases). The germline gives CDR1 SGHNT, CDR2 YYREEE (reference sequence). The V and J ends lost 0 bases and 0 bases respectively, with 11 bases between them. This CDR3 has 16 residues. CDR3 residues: CASSLGQDHSTDTQYF. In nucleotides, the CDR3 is TGTGCCAGCAGCTTGGGACAGGATCATAGCACAGATACGCAGTATTTT.

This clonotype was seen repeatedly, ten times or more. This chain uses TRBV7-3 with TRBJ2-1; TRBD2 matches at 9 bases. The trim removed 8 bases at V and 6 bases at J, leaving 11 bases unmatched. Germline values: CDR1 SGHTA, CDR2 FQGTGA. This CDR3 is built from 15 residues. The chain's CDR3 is CASALAGVVGNEQFF. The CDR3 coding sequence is TGTGCCAGCGCCTTAGCGGGAGTGGTAGGCAATGAGCAGTTCTTC.

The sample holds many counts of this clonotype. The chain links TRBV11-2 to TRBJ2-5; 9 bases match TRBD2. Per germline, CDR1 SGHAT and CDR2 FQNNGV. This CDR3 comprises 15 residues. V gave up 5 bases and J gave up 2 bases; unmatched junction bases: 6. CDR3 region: CASSPGTSGQETQYF. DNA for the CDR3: TGTGCCAGCAGCCCGGGTACTAGCGGGCAAGAGACCCAGTACTTC.

In nucleotides, the CDR3 is TGTGCCAGCAGCATAGAAGAGACCCAGTACTTC. This gives the protein CASSIEETQYF. This chain joins TRBV7-6 and TRBJ2-5; D is undetermined. Per the germline V gene, CDR1 is SGHVS and CDR2 is FNYEAQ. Trimming took 5 bases from V and 3 from J, leaving 4 bases between them. The CDR3 length is 11 residues.

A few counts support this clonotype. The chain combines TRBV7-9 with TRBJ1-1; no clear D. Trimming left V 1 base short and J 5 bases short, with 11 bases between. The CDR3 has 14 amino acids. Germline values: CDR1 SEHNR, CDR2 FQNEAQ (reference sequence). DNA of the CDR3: TGTGCCAGCAGCTTAGGCCAACTGGGAACTGAAGCTTTCTTT. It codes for CASSLGQLGTEAFF.

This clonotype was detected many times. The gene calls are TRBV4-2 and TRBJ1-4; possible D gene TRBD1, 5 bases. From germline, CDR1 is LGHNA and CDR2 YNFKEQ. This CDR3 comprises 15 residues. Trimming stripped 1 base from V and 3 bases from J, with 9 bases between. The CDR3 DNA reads TGTGCCAGCAGCCAAGCAAGGGGATCTAATGAAAAACTGTTTTTT. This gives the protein CASSQARGSNEKLFF.

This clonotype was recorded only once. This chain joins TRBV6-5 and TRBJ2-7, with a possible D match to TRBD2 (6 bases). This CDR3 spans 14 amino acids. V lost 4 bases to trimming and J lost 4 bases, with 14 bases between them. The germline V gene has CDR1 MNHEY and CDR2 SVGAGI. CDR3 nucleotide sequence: TGTGCCAGCAGTTTATCGCAGGGAGGATACGAGCAGTACTTC. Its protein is CASSLSQGGYEQYF.

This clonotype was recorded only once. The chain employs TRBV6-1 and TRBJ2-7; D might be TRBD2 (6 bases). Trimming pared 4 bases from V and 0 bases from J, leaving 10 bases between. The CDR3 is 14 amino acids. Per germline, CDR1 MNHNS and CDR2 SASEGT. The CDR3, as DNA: TGTGCCAGCAGTGTGAGCGGGTACTCCTACGAGCAGTACTTC. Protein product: CASSVSGYSYEQYF.

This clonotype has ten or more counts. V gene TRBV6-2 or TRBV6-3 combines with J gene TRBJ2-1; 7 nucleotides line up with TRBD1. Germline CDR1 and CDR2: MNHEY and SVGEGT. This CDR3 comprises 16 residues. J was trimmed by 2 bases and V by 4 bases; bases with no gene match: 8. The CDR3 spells CASSSPRGTTYNEQFF. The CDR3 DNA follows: TGTGCCAGCAGTTCCCCCAGGGGGACCACCTACAATGAGCAGTTCTTC.

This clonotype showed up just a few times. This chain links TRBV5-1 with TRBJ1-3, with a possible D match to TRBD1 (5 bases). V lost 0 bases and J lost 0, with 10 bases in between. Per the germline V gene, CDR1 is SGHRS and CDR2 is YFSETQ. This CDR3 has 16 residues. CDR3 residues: CASSLGGLYSGNTIYF. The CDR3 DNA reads TGCGCCAGCAGCTTGGGGGGACTCTACTCTGGAAACACCATATATTTT.

In DNA form, the CDR3 reads TGCAGTGCTAGAGATTCCGCAGGGGGCTACACTGAAGCTTTCTTT. Its translation: CSARDSAGGYTEAFF. V is TRBV20-1 and J is TRBJ1-1, with TRBD1 identical over 8 bases. There are 15 residues in the CDR3. Per the germline V gene, CDR1 is DFQATT and CDR2 is SNEGSKA (reference sequence). The V and J ends lost 0 bases and 3 bases, in that order; junction bases with no gene match: 6.

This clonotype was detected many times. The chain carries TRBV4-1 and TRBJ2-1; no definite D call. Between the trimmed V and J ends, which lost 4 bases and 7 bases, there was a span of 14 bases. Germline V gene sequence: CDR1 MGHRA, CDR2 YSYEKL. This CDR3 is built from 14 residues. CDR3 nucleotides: TGCGCCAGCAGCCTTGGCCTTTTGGTAAATGAGCAGTTCTTC. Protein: CASSLGLLVNEQFF.

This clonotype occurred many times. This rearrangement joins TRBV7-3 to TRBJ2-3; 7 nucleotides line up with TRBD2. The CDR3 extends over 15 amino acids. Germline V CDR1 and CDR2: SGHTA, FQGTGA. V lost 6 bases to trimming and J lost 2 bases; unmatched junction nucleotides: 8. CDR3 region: CASSPSGVFTDTQYF. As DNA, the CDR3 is TGTGCCAGCAGTCCCAGCGGGGTATTCACAGATACGCAGTATTTT. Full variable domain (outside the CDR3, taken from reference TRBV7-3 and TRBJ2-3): GAGVSQTPSNKVTEKGKYVELRCDPISGHTALYWYRQSLGQGPEFLIYFQGTGAADDSGLPNDRFFAVRPEGSVSTLKIQRTERGDSAVYLCASSPSGVFTDTQYFGPGTRLTVL.

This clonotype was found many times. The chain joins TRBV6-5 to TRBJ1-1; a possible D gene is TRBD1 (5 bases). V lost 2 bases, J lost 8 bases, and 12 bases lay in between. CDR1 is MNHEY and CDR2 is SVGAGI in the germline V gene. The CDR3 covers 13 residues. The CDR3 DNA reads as TGTGCCAGCAGTTACGCAGACGGGACGGAAGCTTTCTTT. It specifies CASSYADGTEAFF.

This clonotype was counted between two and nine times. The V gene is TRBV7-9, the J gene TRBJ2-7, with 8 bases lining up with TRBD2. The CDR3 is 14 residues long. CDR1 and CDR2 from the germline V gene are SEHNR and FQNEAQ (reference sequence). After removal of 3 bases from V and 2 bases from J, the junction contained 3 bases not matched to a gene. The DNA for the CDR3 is TGTGCCAGCAGCTTTCGGGAGGGCCCCTACGAGCAGTACTTC. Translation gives CASSFREGPYEQYF.

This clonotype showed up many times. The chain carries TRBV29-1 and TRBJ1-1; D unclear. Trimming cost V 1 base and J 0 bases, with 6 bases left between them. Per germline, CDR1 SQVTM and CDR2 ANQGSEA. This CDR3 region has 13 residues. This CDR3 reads CSVEGNMNTEAFF. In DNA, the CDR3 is TGCAGCGTTGAAGGCAACATGAACACTGAAGCTTTCTTT.

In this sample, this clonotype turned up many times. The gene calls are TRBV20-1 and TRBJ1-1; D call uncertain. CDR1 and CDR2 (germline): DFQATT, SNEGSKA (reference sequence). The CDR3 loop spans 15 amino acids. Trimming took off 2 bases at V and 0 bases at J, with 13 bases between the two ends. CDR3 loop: CSARPSDFMNTEAFF. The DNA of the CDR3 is TGCAGTGCTAGACCTTCCGATTTCATGAACACTGAAGCTTTCTTT.